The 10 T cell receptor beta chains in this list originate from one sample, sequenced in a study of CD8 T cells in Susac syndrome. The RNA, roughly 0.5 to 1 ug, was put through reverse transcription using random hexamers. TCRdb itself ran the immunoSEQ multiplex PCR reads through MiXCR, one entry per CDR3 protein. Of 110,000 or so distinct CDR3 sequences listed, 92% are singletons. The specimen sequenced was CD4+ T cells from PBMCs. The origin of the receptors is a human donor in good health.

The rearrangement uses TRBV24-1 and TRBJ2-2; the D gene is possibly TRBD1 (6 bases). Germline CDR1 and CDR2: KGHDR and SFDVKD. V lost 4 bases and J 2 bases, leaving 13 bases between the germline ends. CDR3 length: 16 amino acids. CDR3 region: CATSDTDSFNTGELFF. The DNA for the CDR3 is TGTGCCACCAGTGACACGGACAGCTTCAACACCGGGGAGCTGTTTTTT.

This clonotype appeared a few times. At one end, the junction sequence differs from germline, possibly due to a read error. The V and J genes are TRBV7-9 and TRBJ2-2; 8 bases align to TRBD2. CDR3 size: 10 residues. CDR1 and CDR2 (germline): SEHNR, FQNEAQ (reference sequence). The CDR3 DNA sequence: TGTGCCAGCTCCGGGGGGGAACTGTTTTTT. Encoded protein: CASSGGELFF.

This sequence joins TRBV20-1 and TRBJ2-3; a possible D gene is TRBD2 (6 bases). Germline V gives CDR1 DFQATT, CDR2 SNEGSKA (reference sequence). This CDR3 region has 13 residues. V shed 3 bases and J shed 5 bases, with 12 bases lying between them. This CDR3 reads CSASGRVGDTQYF. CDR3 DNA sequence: TGCAGTGCTAGCGGGAGAGTTGGAGATACGCAGTATTTT.

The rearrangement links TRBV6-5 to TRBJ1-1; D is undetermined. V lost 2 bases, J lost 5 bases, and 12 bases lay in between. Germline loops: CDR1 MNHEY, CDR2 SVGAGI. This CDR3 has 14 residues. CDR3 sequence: CASSYGGVGTEAFF. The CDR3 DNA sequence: TGTGCCAGCAGTTACGGCGGGGTGGGGACTGAAGCTTTCTTT.

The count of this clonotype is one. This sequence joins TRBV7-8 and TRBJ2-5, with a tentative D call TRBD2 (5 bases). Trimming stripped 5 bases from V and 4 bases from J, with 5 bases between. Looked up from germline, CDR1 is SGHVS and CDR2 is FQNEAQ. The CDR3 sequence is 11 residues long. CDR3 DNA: TGTGCCAGCAGCGGAGGAGAGACCCAGTACTTC. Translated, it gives CASSGGETQYF. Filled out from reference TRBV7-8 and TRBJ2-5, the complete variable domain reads GAGVSQSPRYKVAKRGQDVALRCDPISGHVSLFWYQQALGQGPEFLTYFQNEAQLDKSGLPSDRFFAERPEGSVSTLKIQRTQQEDSAVYLCASSGGETQYFGPGTRLLVL.

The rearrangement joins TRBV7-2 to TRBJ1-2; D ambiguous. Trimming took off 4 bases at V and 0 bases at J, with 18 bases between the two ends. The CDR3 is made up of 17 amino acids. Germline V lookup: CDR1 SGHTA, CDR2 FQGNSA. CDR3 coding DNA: TGTGCCAGCAGCTCGCGACTGCAAGCCGGGACTAACTATGGCTACACCTTC. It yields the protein CASSSRLQAGTNYGYTF.

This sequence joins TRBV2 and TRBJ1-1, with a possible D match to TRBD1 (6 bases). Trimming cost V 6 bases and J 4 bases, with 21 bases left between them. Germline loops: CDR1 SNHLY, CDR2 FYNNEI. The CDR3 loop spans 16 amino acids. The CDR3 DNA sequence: TGTGCCAGCAGGCTACCAACACAGGGTTTGTTCACTGAAGCTTTCTTT. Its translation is CASRLPTQGLFTEAFF.

CDR3 region: CASSGLGTGYTF. CDR3 DNA sequence: TGTGCCAGCAGCGGTTTGGGGACGGGCTACACCTTC. The chain recombines TRBV7-8 with TRBJ1-2; D is possibly TRBD1 (5 bases). V was cut by 5 bases and J by 8 bases, with 12 bases left in between. The CDR3 sequence is 12 residues long. CDR1 and CDR2 (germline): SGHVS, FQNEAQ.

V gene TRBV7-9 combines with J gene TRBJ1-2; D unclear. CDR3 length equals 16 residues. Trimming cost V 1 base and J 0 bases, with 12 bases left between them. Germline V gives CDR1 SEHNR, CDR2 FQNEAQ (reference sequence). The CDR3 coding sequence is TGTGCCAGCAGCTTAGAATTCGGACGTACTAACTATGGCTACACCTTC. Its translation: CASSLEFGRTNYGYTF.

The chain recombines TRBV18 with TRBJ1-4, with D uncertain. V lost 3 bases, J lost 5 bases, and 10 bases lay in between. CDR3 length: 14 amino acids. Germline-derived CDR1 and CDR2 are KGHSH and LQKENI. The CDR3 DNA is TGTGCCAGCTCACCGCTCAGCGCAAATGAAAAACTGTTTTTT. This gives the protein CASSPLSANEKLFF.